Listed below are T cell receptor beta chains from one sample, sequenced in a study of somatic mutations in cytotoxic T cells in rheumatoid arthritis. The table came from immunoSEQ multiplex PCR; TCRdb's copy has only in-frame clones and leaves some out. The sample carries approximately 17,000 clones, 75% to 85% recorded once. Sequenced material: CD8+ T cells sorted from blood. Source of these receptors: an adult with rheumatoid arthritis. Both conserved end residues are part of each CDR3. The order of the fields is V gene, clone size, J gene, D gene, CDR3 protein, CDR3 DNA. A D gene is named only where the DNA matches it firmly. Rows may omit the clone size; those that give it use once, few, many or a size class.

v_gene: TRBV5-1
abundance: NA
j_gene: TRBJ2-2
d_gene: TRBD2
CDR3aa: CASSLPAGVNTGELFF
CDR3nt: TGCGCCAGCAGCTTGCCGGCGGGAGTTAACACCGGGGAGCTGTTTTTT

v_gene: TRBV5-4
abundance: NA
j_gene: TRBJ2-7
d_gene: TRBD1
CDR3aa: CASSPDRGFYEQYF
CDR3nt: TGTGCCAGCAGCCCGGACAGGGGATTCTACGAGCAGTACTTC

v_gene: TRBV11-3
abundance: NA
j_gene: TRBJ2-1
d_gene: TRBD2
CDR3aa: CASSSPGLAGGPGEQFF
CDR3nt: TGTGCCAGCAGCTCGCCGGGACTAGCGGGAGGGCCGGGTGAGCAGTTCTTC

v_gene: TRBV28
abundance: NA
j_gene: TRBJ2-7
d_gene: NA
CDR3aa: CASSPLPTGEGEQYF
CDR3nt: TGTGCCAGCAGTCCACTTCCGACAGGCGAGGGCGAGCAGTACTTC

v_gene: TRBV6-5
abundance: few
j_gene: TRBJ2-5
d_gene: TRBD1
CDR3aa: CASSRQGPQETQYF
CDR3nt: TGTGCCAGCAGTCGACAGGGGCCCCAAGAGACCCAGTACTTC

v_gene: TRBV11-3
abundance: NA
j_gene: TRBJ2-5
d_gene: NA
CDR3aa: CASTADSQETQYF
CDR3nt: TGTGCCAGCACCGCAGACAGCCAAGAGACCCAGTACTTC

v_gene: TRBV19
abundance: NA
j_gene: TRBJ2-1
d_gene: TRBD2
CDR3aa: CASSLGLAGGQQFF
CDR3nt: TGTGCCAGTAGTCTTGGACTAGCGGGAGGACAGCAGTTCTTC

v_gene: TRBV27
abundance: NA
j_gene: TRBJ2-7
d_gene: NA
CDR3aa: CASSLFDGYYEQYF
CDR3nt: TGTGCCAGCAGTCTATTCGACGGGTATTACGAGCAGTACTTC

v_gene: TRBV7-9
abundance: few
j_gene: TRBJ1-5
d_gene: NA
CDR3aa: CASSLDSNQPQHF
CDR3nt: TGTGCCAGCAGCTTGGACAGCAATCAGCCCCAGCATTTT

v_gene: TRBV5-8
abundance: NA
j_gene: TRBJ2-7
d_gene: NA
CDR3aa: CASSPHGGRTTYEQYF
CDR3nt: TGTGCCAGCAGCCCCCATGGAGGGCGAACCACCTACGAGCAGTACTTC

v_gene: TRBV7-2
abundance: NA
j_gene: TRBJ1-3
d_gene: NA
CDR3aa: CASSLDPPWAGNTIYF
CDR3nt: TGTGCCAGCAGCCTAGATCCCCCTTGGGCTGGAAACACCATATATTTT

v_gene: TRBV11-1
abundance: NA
j_gene: TRBJ2-1
d_gene: NA
CDR3aa: CASSLAGPYNEQFF
CDR3nt: TGTGCCAGCAGCTTAGCGGGGCCCTACAATGAGCAGTTCTTC

v_gene: TRBV19
abundance: NA
j_gene: TRBJ2-1
d_gene: TRBD2
CDR3aa: CATSGTSGRDSYNEQFF
CDR3nt: TGTGCCACCTCCGGGACTAGCGGGAGGGACTCCTACAATGAGCAGTTCTTC

v_gene: TRBV4-3
abundance: NA
j_gene: TRBJ1-1
d_gene: NA
CDR3aa: CASSQDMTPFPFF
CDR3nt: TGCGCCAGCAGCCAAGATATGACACCTTTTCCTTTCTTT

v_gene: TRBV9
abundance: NA
j_gene: TRBJ2-1
d_gene: NA
CDR3aa: CASSGGGGIGEEQFF
CDR3nt: TGTGCCAGCAGCGGGGGGGGCGGGATTGGAGAGGAGCAGTTCTTC

v_gene: TRBV27
abundance: NA
j_gene: TRBJ2-1
d_gene: NA
CDR3aa: CASCVGNEQFF
CDR3nt: TGTGCCAGTTGTGTAGGGAATGAGCAGTTCTTC

v_gene: TRBV15
abundance: NA
j_gene: TRBJ2-3
d_gene: NA
CDR3aa: CATAAGAPTDTQYF
CDR3nt: TGTGCCACCGCGGCAGGGGCCCCCACAGATACGCAGTATTTT

v_gene: TRBV25-1
abundance: NA
j_gene: TRBJ2-2
d_gene: TRBD2
CDR3aa: CATRLASNTGELFF
CDR3nt: TGTGCCACCAGACTAGCATCGAACACCGGGGAGCTGTTTTTT

v_gene: TRBV4-1
abundance: NA
j_gene: TRBJ2-2
d_gene: NA
CDR3aa: CASSPPGPLPGELFF
CDR3nt: TGCGCCAGCAGCCCGCCGGGACCCTTGCCCGGGGAGCTGTTTTTT

v_gene: TRBV4-1
abundance: NA
j_gene: TRBJ2-3
d_gene: TRBD1
CDR3aa: CASSQGMAGGGTDTQYF
CDR3nt: TGCGCCAGCAGCCAAGGAATGGCAGGGGGAGGCACAGATACGCAGTATTTT

v_gene: TRBV6-1
abundance: NA
j_gene: TRBJ1-1
d_gene: NA
CDR3aa: CASTHSREGTEAFF
CDR3nt: TGTGCCAGCACCCATTCTCGGGAAGGGACTGAAGCTTTCTTT

v_gene: TRBV5-1
abundance: NA
j_gene: TRBJ2-1
d_gene: NA
CDR3aa: CASSVGLESHNEQFF
CDR3nt: TGCGCCAGCAGCGTGGGGCTTGAGTCACACAATGAGCAGTTCTTC

v_gene: TRBV4-3
abundance: few
j_gene: TRBJ1-1
d_gene: NA
CDR3aa: CASSQVQTSNTEAFF
CDR3nt: TGCGCCAGCAGCCAAGTGCAGACTTCGAACACTGAAGCTTTCTTT

v_gene: TRBV19
abundance: NA
j_gene: TRBJ1-5
d_gene: TRBD1
CDR3aa: CAPQSGDRGPRRQPQHF
CDR3nt: TGTGCCCCCCAATCCGGGGACAGGGGGCCTAGAAGGCAGCCCCAGCATTTT

v_gene: TRBV4-1
abundance: NA
j_gene: TRBJ2-3
d_gene: NA
CDR3aa: CASSQLTQLTDTQYF
CDR3nt: TGCGCCAGCAGCCAACTGACCCAACTCACAGATACGCAGTATTTT

v_gene: TRBV7-3
abundance: NA
j_gene: TRBJ2-1
d_gene: NA
CDR3aa: CASRTLVQGEQFF
CDR3nt: TGTGCCAGCAGGACTCTAGTACAGGGTGAGCAGTTCTTC

v_gene: TRBV4-2
abundance: NA
j_gene: TRBJ1-1
d_gene: NA
CDR3aa: CASSKRGGEDTEAFF
CDR3nt: TGTGCCAGCAGTAAAAGGGGGGGTGAGGACACTGAAGCTTTCTTT

v_gene: TRBV7-6
abundance: NA
j_gene: TRBJ2-7
d_gene: NA
CDR3aa: CASSLEPGTPLDEQYF
CDR3nt: TGTGCCAGCAGCTTGGAGCCCGGGACTCCCTTGGACGAGCAGTACTTC

v_gene: TRBV25-1
abundance: NA
j_gene: TRBJ1-2
d_gene: TRBD1
CDR3aa: CASTMTGGGYTF
CDR3nt: TGTGCCAGCACTATGACAGGGGGAGGCTACACCTTC

v_gene: TRBV6-4
abundance: NA
j_gene: TRBJ1-2
d_gene: NA
CDR3aa: CARKRPESGILRGYTF
CDR3nt: TGTGCCAGGAAACGTCCCGAATCAGGGATCCTGAGAGGCTACACCTTC

v_gene: TRBV6-6
abundance: NA
j_gene: TRBJ2-5
d_gene: NA
CDR3aa: CASWGQETQYF
CDR3nt: TGTGCCAGTTGGGGACAAGAGACCCAGTACTTC

v_gene: TRBV27
abundance: once
j_gene: TRBJ1-4
d_gene: NA
CDR3aa: CASSLPGEEKLFF
CDR3nt: TGTGCCAGCAGTTTACCGGGCGAGGAAAAACTGTTTTTT

v_gene: TRBV15
abundance: few
j_gene: TRBJ2-1
d_gene: NA
CDR3aa: CATSRDRGGGEQFF
CDR3nt: TGTGCCACCAGCAGAGATAGGGGGGGCGGGGAGCAGTTCTTC

v_gene: TRBV15
abundance: NA
j_gene: TRBJ1-5
d_gene: NA
CDR3aa: CATSRDAGLQPQHF
CDR3nt: TGTGCCACCAGCAGAGACGCAGGGCTTCAGCCCCAGCATTTT

v_gene: TRBV5-4
abundance: once
j_gene: TRBJ2-1
d_gene: NA
CDR3aa: CASSLLGAAYNEQFF
CDR3nt: TGTGCCAGCAGCTTGCTGGGAGCGGCCTACAATGAGCAGTTCTTC

v_gene: TRBV5-6
abundance: NA
j_gene: TRBJ1-5
d_gene: NA
CDR3aa: CASRAGSNQPQHF
CDR3nt: TGTGCCAGCAGGGCTGGGAGCAATCAGCCCCAGCATTTT

v_gene: TRBV4-1
abundance: NA
j_gene: TRBJ2-5
d_gene: TRBD2
CDR3aa: CASSPDPGLAQETQYF
CDR3nt: TGCGCCAGCAGCCCCGATCCGGGACTAGCGCAAGAGACCCAGTACTTC

v_gene: TRBV4-3
abundance: NA
j_gene: TRBJ1-1
d_gene: NA
CDR3aa: CASSQDRMNTEAFF
CDR3nt: TGCGCCAGCAGCCAAGACAGGATGAACACTGAAGCTTTCTTT

v_gene: TRBV6-1
abundance: NA
j_gene: TRBJ2-7
d_gene: TRBD1
CDR3aa: CASSENRGRSSYEQYF
CDR3nt: TGTGCCAGCAGTGAAAACAGGGGACGGAGCTCCTACGAGCAGTACTTC

v_gene: TRBV7-2
abundance: NA
j_gene: TRBJ2-1
d_gene: NA
CDR3aa: CASSSMTSPYNEQFF
CDR3nt: TGTGCCAGCAGTTCGATGACTAGTCCCTACAATGAGCAGTTCTTC

v_gene: TRBV7-9
abundance: once
j_gene: TRBJ2-3
d_gene: NA
CDR3aa: CASSRPGRTTDTQYF
CDR3nt: TGTGCCAGCAGCCGCCCGGGACGGACCACAGATACGCAGTATTTT

v_gene: TRBV4-1
abundance: NA
j_gene: TRBJ1-4
d_gene: TRBD1
CDR3aa: CASSEIPQGAPSEKLFF
CDR3nt: TGCGCCAGCAGCGAAATTCCACAGGGGGCGCCGAGTGAAAAACTGTTTTTT

v_gene: TRBV7-9
abundance: NA
j_gene: TRBJ2-7
d_gene: NA
CDR3aa: CASSLAPDRYYEQYF
CDR3nt: TGTGCCAGCAGCTTAGCGCCGGACAGATACTACGAGCAGTACTTC

v_gene: TRBV7-9
abundance: NA
j_gene: TRBJ2-7
d_gene: NA
CDR3aa: CASSLSLSGTTYEQYF
CDR3nt: TGTGCCAGCAGCTTATCTCTCTCCGGGACGACCTACGAGCAGTACTTC

v_gene: TRBV19
abundance: NA
j_gene: TRBJ2-1
d_gene: NA
CDR3aa: CASSMRVGWNEQFF
CDR3nt: TGTGCCAGTAGTATGAGGGTAGGGTGGAATGAGCAGTTCTTC

v_gene: TRBV28
abundance: NA
j_gene: TRBJ1-5
d_gene: NA
CDR3aa: CASSERRSGNQPQHF
CDR3nt: TGTGCCAGCAGCGAGCGTCGGAGTGGGAATCAGCCCCAGCATTTT

v_gene: TRBV19
abundance: NA
j_gene: TRBJ2-2
d_gene: NA
CDR3aa: CASSMDAGELFF
CDR3nt: TGTGCCAGTAGTATGGATGCTGGGGAGCTGTTTTTT

v_gene: TRBV15
abundance: once
j_gene: TRBJ2-1
d_gene: NA
CDR3aa: CATSRDLGSSYNEQFF
CDR3nt: TGTGCCACCAGCAGAGATCTAGGGAGCTCCTACAATGAGCAGTTCTTC

v_gene: TRBV7-6
abundance: NA
j_gene: TRBJ2-1
d_gene: NA
CDR3aa: CASSSSARPGNEQFF
CDR3nt: TGTGCCAGCAGTTCCTCAGCTCGCCCCGGGAATGAGCAGTTCTTC

v_gene: TRBV10-2
abundance: few
j_gene: TRBJ1-1
d_gene: NA
CDR3aa: CASSVGRTEAFF
CDR3nt: TGCGCCAGCAGTGTAGGGCGCACTGAAGCTTTCTTT

v_gene: TRBV19
abundance: NA
j_gene: TRBJ2-2
d_gene: NA
CDR3aa: CASSFGWHTGELFF
CDR3nt: TGTGCCAGTAGCTTCGGCTGGCACACCGGGGAGCTGTTTTTT

v_gene: TRBV9
abundance: NA
j_gene: TRBJ1-4
d_gene: TRBD1
CDR3aa: CASSATTGQGFDLREKLFF
CDR3nt: TGTGCCAGCAGCGCAACTACCGGACAGGGGTTTGACTTGAGAGAAAAACTGTTTTTT

v_gene: TRBV5-8
abundance: NA
j_gene: TRBJ2-1
d_gene: TRBD2
CDR3aa: CASSVSGGSYNEQFF
CDR3nt: TGTGCCAGCAGCGTTAGCGGGGGCTCCTACAATGAGCAGTTCTTC

v_gene: TRBV7-9
abundance: NA
j_gene: TRBJ2-7
d_gene: TRBD2
CDR3aa: CASSLPTSGSTYEQYF
CDR3nt: TGTGCCAGCAGCTTACCGACTAGCGGGAGTACGTACGAGCAGTACTTC

v_gene: TRBV15
abundance: NA
j_gene: TRBJ2-7
d_gene: NA
CDR3aa: CATSRDLAGHSYEQYF
CDR3nt: TGTGCCACCAGCAGAGATCTTGCAGGGCACTCCTACGAGCAGTACTTC

v_gene: TRBV10-3
abundance: few
j_gene: TRBJ1-1
d_gene: NA
CDR3aa: CAIRREDTEAFF
CDR3nt: TGTGCCATCAGAAGAGAGGACACTGAAGCTTTCTTT